This TCR beta chain emerged from a study of blood T cells in healthy people across ages (dated by TCRdb to about 2015). Some background on the complete study: In model experiments, template switching captured about one uniquely barcoded TCR beta cDNA molecule for every two T cells. The donors were divided into four age groups: young (average approximately 16 years), middle-aged (roughly 40), aged (approximately 64) and long-lived (roughly 88). To avoid experimental bias, donors of different ages were randomly spread across the sequencing lanes. Using deep sequencing normalized with unique cDNA molecular identifiers, the study measured how TCR beta repertoire diversity changes with age. The study analyzed two additional independent replicas of 1 million unique cDNA reads from the same blood draw for two donors, one aged 18 to 30 and one aged 80 or older.

Donors were a few dozen systemically healthy Caucasian individuals from Russia aged 6 to 90 years. Approximately 9 milliliters of peripheral blood were collected from each donor into EDTA-treated Vacutainer tubes. Ficoll-Paque density-gradient centrifugation was used to isolate PBMCs, with at least 7 million per sample. Trizol reagent was used to extract total RNA from PBMCs, with at least 5.5 micrograms per sample. The percentages of naive CD45RAhigh/CD27high T cells were determined by flow cytometry on a PBMC aliquot from every donor. This clonotype was picked up a small number of times. Its antigen specificity is not known. This may stem from a read error, because a much larger clone lies one nucleotide away. There are 15 amino acids in the CDR3, from cysteine to phenylalanine inclusive. Only the CDR3 DNA is retained, 45 bases long and in frame from the first base. As encoded in the germline V gene, CDR1 is SGDLS while CDR2 is YYNGEE. The trim is 1 base for V and 7 bases for J, with a gap of 17 bases between the germline ends.

The method behind the library was 5' RACE. The instrument was an Illumina HiSeq 2500. The second PCR ran for about 7 to 11 cycles and used a J-beta primer mix along with a sample-barcoded 5' primer. A unique molecular identifier was introduced onto each TCR beta cDNA molecule by a template-switch 5' adaptor carrying 12 random nucleotides. At least 3 million CDR3-containing paired-end reads were obtained from each sample. First-strand cDNA synthesis was performed from all RNA using the Mint cDNA synthesis kit, with priming by a TRBC-specific oligonucleotide. Following uracil-DNA glycosylase treatment, a first 18-cycle PCR with universal primers M1SS and BC2_uni_R was performed on all cDNA. On the study's bioinformatics: For normalization, 1 million high-quality reads, each with a distinct molecular identifier, were randomly selected from each sample. Instead of being binned into consensus sequences, reads that shared molecular identifiers were thrown out. MiTCR, with a Q25 quality threshold and the strictest error-elimination algorithm, was used for CDR3 identification, clonotype clustering and error correction. A nonparametric unseen species model using Euler transformation provided a lower-bound estimate of total TCR beta diversity. The public reads were quality trimmed at Q25 with fastp and then assembled into clones with MiXCR by TCRdb, keeping productive beta chains. CDR3 protein duplicates are merged, each entry listing the most common genes and DNA. Here the V and J calls rest on TCRdb's processing, not on the authors' analysis. The sample table holds around 650,000 distinct CDR3 sequences, of which roughly 32% were seen once. Clones ranked in the top ten supply over 15% of the sample.

The study at large found these results: Observed TCR beta diversity per million T cells fell roughly linearly with age, and a significant reduction was already apparent by age roughly 40. Compared with the aged group, the long-lived group had more naive CD4+ T cells, fewer expanded clones and increased TCR diversity, a pattern suggesting age selection. The percentage of naive T cells measured by flow cytometry correlated strongly with observed TCR beta diversity. Donor CMV infection status was unknown, potentially confounding age-related changes in expanded clonotypes. Since profiling was done on bulk unsorted PBMCs, naive and antigen-experienced compartments could not be conclusively compared. Total diversity estimates from one million sequenced T cells were considered lower bounds and underestimates.

The origin of this receptor is a woman over 75 in good health. Donor details come from another sample of the same person, matched by shared clones. The rearranged segments are TRBV9 and TRBJ1-2, with an unclear D gene assignment. The sample was blood. The DNA reads TGTGCCAGCAGCGTAATGGACGGGGAACCCTCTGGCTACACCTTC. Translation gives CASSVMDGEPSGYTF.